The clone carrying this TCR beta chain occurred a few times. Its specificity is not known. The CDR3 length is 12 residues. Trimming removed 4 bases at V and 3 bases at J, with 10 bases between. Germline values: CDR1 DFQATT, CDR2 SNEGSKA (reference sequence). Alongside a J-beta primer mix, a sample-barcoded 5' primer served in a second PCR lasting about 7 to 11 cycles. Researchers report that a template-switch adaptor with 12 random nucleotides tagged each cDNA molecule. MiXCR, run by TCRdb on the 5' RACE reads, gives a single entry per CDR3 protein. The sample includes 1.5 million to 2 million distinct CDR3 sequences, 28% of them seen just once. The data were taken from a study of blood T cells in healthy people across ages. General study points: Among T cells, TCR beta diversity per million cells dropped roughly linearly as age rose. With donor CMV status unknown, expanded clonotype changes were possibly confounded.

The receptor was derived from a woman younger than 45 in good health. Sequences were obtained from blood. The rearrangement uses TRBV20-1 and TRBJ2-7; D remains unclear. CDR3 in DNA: TGCAGTGCTACGAGAGATTACTACGAGCAGTACTTC. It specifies CSATRDYYEQYF.